This T cell receptor beta chain stems from a study of T-cell reconstitution after alpha-beta-depleted transplantation in children. Study-level findings and limits: The study reportedly traced alpha-beta T cells about two months after transplant to several hundred expanded graft clones. By one year post-transplant, T-cell counts and diversity largely arose from T cells that were newly produced. Surviving recipient cells, namely T cells and thymic progenitors, were the source of high day-60 TCRbeta diversity in some patients.

Unmatched junction bases numbered 4, after V lost 1 base and J lost 0 bases. Germline V gene sequence: CDR1 SGHVS, CDR2 FQNEAQ. This CDR3 region has 17 residues. In the case of this clonotype: No antigen is known for it.

TCRbeta library construction was performed incorporating unique molecular identifiers. One entry per CDR3 protein results from TCRdb running MiXCR on the PCR reads. This sample has about 870,000 distinct CDR3 sequences; around 15% occur once, and the top ten carry about 5%. The source is a male patient between 5 and 17 years old who had a stem cell transplant for acute lymphoblastic leukemia, so the T cells may come from the graft donor. The sequenced sample was PBMCs, mostly from graft donor cells, obtained 360 days after TCRalphabeta/CD19-depleted stem cell transplant. The chain is built from TRBV7-8 and TRBJ2-2; 8 bases line up with TRBD2. The CDR3 nucleotides read TGTGCCAGCAGCTTAGTCCCGGGACTAGCGAACACCGGGGAGCTGTTTTTT. Amino acid sequence: CASSLVPGLANTGELFF.